The sample holds a few counts of the clone carrying this T cell receptor beta chain. The antigen is not known. At the DNA level, this CDR3 is encoded by other sequences in the same sample as well. These data belong to a study of beta chain features in type 1 diabetes. Findings of the study overall: TCRB CDR3 length was moderately but significantly reduced in all four CD4+ subsets of Type 1 diabetes patients. It was possible that PCR favored shorter templates, equally so in patients and controls.

The germline V gene encodes CDR1 SGHRS and CDR2 YFSETQ. V was trimmed by 0 bases and J by 2 bases, leaving 5 bases between them. This CDR3 region has 13 residues. Of the isolated RNA, all was reverse transcribed, and so the sequenced material was expressed TCRB transcripts. The assay was immunoSEQ multiplex PCR, and TCRdb's table has in-frame clones only and misses some. The sample shows 600,000 or so clones, around an eighth of them seen only once. The chain recombines TRBV5-1 with TRBJ2-5; D not resolved. This TCR came from a man aged 18 to 29 with type 1 diabetes. Sequencing was carried out using naive CD4+ T cells from blood. Here the CDR3 DNA reads TGCGCCAGCAGCTTGGATCGACAAGAGACCCAGTACTTC. As protein: CASSLDRQETQYF.